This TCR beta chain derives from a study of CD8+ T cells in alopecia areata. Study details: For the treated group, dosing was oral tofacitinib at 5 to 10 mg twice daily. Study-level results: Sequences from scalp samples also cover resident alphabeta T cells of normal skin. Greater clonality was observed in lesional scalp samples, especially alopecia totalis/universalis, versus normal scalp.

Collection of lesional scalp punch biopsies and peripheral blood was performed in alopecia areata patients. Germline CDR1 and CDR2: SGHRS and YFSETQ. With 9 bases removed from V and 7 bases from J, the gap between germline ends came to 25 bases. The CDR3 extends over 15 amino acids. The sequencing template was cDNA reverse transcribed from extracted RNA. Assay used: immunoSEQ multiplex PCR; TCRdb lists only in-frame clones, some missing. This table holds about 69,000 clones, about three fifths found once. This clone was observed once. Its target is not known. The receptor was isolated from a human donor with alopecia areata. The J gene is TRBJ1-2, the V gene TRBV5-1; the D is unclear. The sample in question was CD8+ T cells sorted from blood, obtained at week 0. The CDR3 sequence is CATLPGSVASGGYTF. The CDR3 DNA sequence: TGCGCCACACTGCCGGGTTCAGTGGCCAGCGGTGGCTACACCTTC.